The 8 T cell receptor beta chains below come from one sample, sequenced in a study of blood T cell repertoires in COVID-19. The assay was immunoSEQ multiplex PCR, and TCRdb's table has in-frame clones only and misses some. The repertoire has about 210,000 clones, around four fifths of them found once; the top ten carry 2.5% to 3.5%. Material: peripheral blood. These receptor sequences come from a man over 45 with active or convalescent COVID-19.

J is TRBJ1-2 and V is TRBV6-5, with D uncertain. Trimming cost V 6 bases and J 2 bases, with 7 bases left between them. This CDR3 is built from 12 residues. Germline V gene sequence: CDR1 MNHEY, CDR2 SVGAGI. DNA of the CDR3: TGTGCCAGCAGGCGGTTCAACTATGGCTACACCTTC. Translating it yields CASRRFNYGYTF.

This clone was recorded a few times. This chain uses TRBV29-1 with TRBJ1-2, with D possibly TRBD1 on 5 matching bases. CDR3 length: 14 residues. Germline V gene lookup returns CDR1 SQVTM and CDR2 ANQGSEA. Deletions cut 3 bases from V and 4 bases from J, with 15 bases between. In nucleotides, the CDR3 is TGCAGCGTTGACGGCGGGGGTTGGTTCTATGGCTACACCTTC. This sequence encodes CSVDGGGWFYGYTF. Complete variable domain (other parts from reference TRBV29-1 and TRBJ1-2): SAVISQKPSRDICQRGTSLTIQCQVDSQVTMMFWYRQQPGQSLTLIATANQGSEATYESGFVIDKFPISRPNLTFSTLTVSNMSPEDSSIYLCSVDGGGWFYGYTFGSGTRLTVV.

This chain links TRBV28 with TRBJ1-2; possible D gene TRBD1, 5 bases. Germline V CDR1 and CDR2: MDHEN, SYDVKM. The V end was cut by 1 base, the J end by 8 bases, with 14 bases between. The CDR3 is made up of 14 amino acids. CDR3 sequence: CASSLLGVPAGYTF. The CDR3 nucleotides read TGTGCCAGCAGTTTATTAGGGGTCCCGGCAGGCTACACCTTC.

The V gene is TRBV20-1, the J gene TRBJ1-5, with D possibly being TRBD1 (5 bases). CDR1 is DFQATT and CDR2 is SNEGSKA in the germline V gene (reference sequence). The CDR3 covers 15 residues. The ends were cut back, 3 bases at V and 2 bases at J, with 14 bases in the middle. The CDR3 nucleotides are TGCAGTGCTAGTCCCCTCGCACAGGGCAATCAGCCCCAGCATTTT. This encodes CSASPLAQGNQPQHF.

This clone has a handful of counts. The J gene is TRBJ1-2, the V gene TRBV28, with no clear D. The CDR3 contains 15 residues. V was shortened by 6 bases and J by 8 bases, with 22 bases between the two germline ends. CDR1 is MDHEN, CDR2 SYDVKM, per germline. CDR3 sequence reads: CASSTLFGRSGGYTF. CDR3 in DNA: TGTGCCAGCAGCACACTGTTCGGGAGGTCGGGAGGCTACACCTTC.

Points on this clone: One end of the junction fails to match germline, which may point to a read error. The chain is built from TRBV6-6 and TRBJ2-7, with D perhaps TRBD2 (6 bases). The CDR3 length is 17 residues. Per the germline V gene, CDR1 is MNHNY and CDR2 is SVGAGI (reference sequence). The CDR3 is CASSPYTPTSPIYELYF. CDR3 bases: TGTGCCAGCAGTCCCTATACTCCTACTAGCCCTATATACGAGCTGTACTTC.

This clone was seen just once. This chain joins TRBV30 and TRBJ2-1; tentative D call: TRBD1 (7 bases). The CDR3 runs to 12 residues. Germline-derived CDR1 and CDR2 are GTSNPN and SVGIG (reference sequence). Between the trimmed V and J ends, which lost 8 bases and 8 bases, there was a span of 16 bases. CDR3 protein: CAEQGTGHEQFF. In DNA form, the CDR3 reads TGTGCCGAACAGGGGACTGGGCATGAGCAGTTCTTC. The entire variable domain, with the rest obtained from reference TRBV30 and TRBJ2-1, is as follows: SQTIHQWPATLVQPVGSPLSLECTVEGTSNPNLYWYRQAAGRGLQLLFYSVGIGQISSEVPQNLSASRPQDRQFILSSKKLLLSDSGFYLCAEQGTGHEQFFGPGTRLTVL.

This chain links TRBV6-6 with TRBJ1-1, with D possibly being TRBD1 (5 bases). The CDR3 length is 12 residues. The V gene's germline CDR1 is MNHNY and CDR2 SVGAGI (reference sequence). The V end lost 10 bases, the J end lost 3 bases, and 12 bases lay between the germline ends. The CDR3 sequence: CATTWGDTEAFF. As DNA, the CDR3 is TGTGCCACCACCTGGGGGGACACTGAAGCTTTCTTT.